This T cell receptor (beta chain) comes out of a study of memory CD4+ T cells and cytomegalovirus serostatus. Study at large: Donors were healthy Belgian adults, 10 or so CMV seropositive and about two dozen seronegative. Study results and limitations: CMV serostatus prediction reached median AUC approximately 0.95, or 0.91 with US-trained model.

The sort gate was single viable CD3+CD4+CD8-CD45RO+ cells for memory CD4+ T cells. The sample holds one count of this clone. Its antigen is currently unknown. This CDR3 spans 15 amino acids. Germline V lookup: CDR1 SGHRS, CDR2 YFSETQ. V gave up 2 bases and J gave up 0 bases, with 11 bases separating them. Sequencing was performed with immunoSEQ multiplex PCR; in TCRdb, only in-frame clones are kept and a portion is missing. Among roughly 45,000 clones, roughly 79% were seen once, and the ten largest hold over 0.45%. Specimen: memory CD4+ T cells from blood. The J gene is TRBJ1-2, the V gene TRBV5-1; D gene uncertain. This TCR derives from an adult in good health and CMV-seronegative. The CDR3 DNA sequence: TGCGCCAGCAGCTTCGATCCGGGCTCTAACTATGGCTACACCTTC. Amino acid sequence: CASSFDPGSNYGYTF.